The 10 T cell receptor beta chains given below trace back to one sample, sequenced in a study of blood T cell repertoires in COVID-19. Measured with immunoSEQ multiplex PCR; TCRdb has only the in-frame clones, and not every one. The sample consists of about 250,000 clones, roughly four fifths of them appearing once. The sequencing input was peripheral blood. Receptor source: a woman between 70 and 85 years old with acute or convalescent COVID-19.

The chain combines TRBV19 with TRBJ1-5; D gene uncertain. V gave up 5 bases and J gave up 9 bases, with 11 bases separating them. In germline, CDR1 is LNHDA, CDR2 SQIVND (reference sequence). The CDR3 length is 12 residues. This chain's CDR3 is CASSVDEGPQHF. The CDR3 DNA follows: TGTGCCAGTAGTGTCGACGAGGGGCCCCAGCATTTT.

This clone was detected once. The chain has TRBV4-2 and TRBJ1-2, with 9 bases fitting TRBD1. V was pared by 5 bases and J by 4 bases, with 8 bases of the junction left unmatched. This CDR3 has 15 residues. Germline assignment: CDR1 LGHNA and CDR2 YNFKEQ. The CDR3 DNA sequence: TGTGCCAGCAGCTCCGGGTGGGACAGGGCCTATGGCTACACCTTC. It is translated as CASSSGWDRAYGYTF.

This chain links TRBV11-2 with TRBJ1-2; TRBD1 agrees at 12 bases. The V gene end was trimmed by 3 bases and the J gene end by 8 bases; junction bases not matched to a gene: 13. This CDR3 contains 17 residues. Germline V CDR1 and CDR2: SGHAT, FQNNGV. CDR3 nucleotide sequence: TGTGCCAGCAGCTTGGGAAGTGGGACAGGGGGCCTAACAGGCTACACCTTC. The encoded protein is CASSLGSGTGGLTGYTF.

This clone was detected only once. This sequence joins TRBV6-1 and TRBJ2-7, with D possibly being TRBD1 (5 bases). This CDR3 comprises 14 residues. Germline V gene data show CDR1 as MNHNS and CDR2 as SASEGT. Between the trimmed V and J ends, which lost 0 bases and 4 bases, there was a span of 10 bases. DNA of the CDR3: TGTGCCAGCAGTGAAGCGGCAGGGCTATACGAGCAGTACTTC. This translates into CASSEAAGLYEQYF.

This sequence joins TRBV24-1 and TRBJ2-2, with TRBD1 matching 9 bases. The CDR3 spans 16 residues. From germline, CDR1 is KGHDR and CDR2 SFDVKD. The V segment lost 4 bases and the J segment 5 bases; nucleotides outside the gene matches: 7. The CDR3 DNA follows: TGTGCCACCAGTGACCAAACAGGGGGCGGGACCGGGGAGCTGTTTTTT. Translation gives CATSDQTGGGTGELFF.

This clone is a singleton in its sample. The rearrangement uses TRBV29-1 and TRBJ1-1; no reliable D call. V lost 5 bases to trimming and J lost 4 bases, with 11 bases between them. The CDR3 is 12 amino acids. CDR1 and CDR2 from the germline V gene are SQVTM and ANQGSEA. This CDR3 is CSVFSGSTEAFF. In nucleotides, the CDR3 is TGCAGCGTTTTCAGTGGGAGCACTGAAGCTTTCTTT.

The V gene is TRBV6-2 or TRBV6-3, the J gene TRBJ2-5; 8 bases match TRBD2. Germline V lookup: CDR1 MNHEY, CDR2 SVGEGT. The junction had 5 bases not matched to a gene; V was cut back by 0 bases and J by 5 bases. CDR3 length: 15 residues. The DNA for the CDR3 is TGTGCCAGCAGTTACTCGAGCAGCGGGGGTGAGACCCAGTACTTC. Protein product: CASSYSSSGGETQYF.

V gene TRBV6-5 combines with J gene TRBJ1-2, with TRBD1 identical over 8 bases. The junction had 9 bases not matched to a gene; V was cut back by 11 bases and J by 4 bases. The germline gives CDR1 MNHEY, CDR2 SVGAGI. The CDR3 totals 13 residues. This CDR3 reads CAGETGVGYGYTF. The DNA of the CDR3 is TGTGCCGGGGAGACAGGGGTGGGCTATGGCTACACCTTC.

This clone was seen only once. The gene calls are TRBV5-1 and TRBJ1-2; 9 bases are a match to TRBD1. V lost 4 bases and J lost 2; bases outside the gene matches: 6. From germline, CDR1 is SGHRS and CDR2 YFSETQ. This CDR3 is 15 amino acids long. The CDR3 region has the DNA TGCGCCAGCAGCCTAACTGGGACAGGGAACTATGGCTACACCTTC. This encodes CASSLTGTGNYGYTF.

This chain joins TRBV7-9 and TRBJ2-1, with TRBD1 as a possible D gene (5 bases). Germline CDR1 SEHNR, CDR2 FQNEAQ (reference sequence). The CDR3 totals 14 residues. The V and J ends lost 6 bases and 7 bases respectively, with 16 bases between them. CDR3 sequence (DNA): TGTGCCAGCAGTTTACCCCATGGGGCTAATGAGCAGTTCTTC. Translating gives CASSLPHGANEQFF.